This T cell receptor beta chain was captured by sequencing in a study of shared clonotypes between healthy human individuals. Turning to this clone: Other DNA sequences from this sample encode an identical CDR3 as well.

Only in-frame clones appear in the TCRdb table, and some are missing; sequencing was by immunoSEQ multiplex PCR. The sample includes 2 million to 2.5 million clones, approximately 94% of them seen just once. Material for sequencing was naive CD4+ T cells from PBMCs. Subset here: CD45RA+ positively selected. The clonotype comes from a man aged 18 to 35 in good health. Some clones in this sample may be carry-over from other donors' samples.

The CDR3 reads CASSSKYEQYF. The CDR3 bases are TGTGCCAGCAGCTCAAAATACGAGCAGTACTTC. The gene calls are TRBV28 and TRBJ2-7, with D uncertain. The V gene's germline CDR1 is MDHEN and CDR2 SYDVKM. The CDR3 loop spans 11 amino acids. V lost 6 bases and J 4 bases, leaving 7 bases between the germline ends.